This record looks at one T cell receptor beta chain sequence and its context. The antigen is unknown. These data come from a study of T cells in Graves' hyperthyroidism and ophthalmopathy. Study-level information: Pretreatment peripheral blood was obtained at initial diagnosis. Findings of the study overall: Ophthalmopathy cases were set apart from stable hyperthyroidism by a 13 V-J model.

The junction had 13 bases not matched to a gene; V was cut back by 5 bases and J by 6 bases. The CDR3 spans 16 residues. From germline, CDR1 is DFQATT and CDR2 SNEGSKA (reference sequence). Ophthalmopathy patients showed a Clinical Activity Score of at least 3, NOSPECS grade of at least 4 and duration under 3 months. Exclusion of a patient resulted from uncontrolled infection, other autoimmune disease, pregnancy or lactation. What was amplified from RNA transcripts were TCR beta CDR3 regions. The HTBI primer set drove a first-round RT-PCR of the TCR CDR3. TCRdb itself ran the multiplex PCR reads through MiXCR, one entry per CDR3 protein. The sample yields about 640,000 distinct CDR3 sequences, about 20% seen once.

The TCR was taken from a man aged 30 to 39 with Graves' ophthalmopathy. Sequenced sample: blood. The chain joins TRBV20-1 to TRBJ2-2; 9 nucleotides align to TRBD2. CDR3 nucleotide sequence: TGCAGTGCTCGGCTAGCGGGAAACAGGGGCGCCGGGGAGCTGTTTTTT. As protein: CSARLAGNRGAGELFF.